This paragraph covers one T cell receptor (beta chain) sequence. What it binds is unknown. Time point: cycle 4 day 1 (C4D1), after around six weeks of nivolumab. Every patient experienced relapse after autologous stem cell transplantation, and brentuximab vedotin exposure varied. CD8+ T cell isolation from thawed PBMCs was performed by magnetic negative selection. V was trimmed by 1 base and J by 5 bases, leaving 9 bases between them. Germline V gene lookup returns CDR1 LNHDA and CDR2 SQIVND (reference sequence). The CDR3 runs 13 residues. This sample stems from a study of PD-1 blockade in classical Hodgkin lymphoma. Assay used: immunoSEQ multiplex PCR; TCRdb lists only in-frame clones, some missing. The sample has some 10,000 clones, about 88% seen once. Study-wide results and limits: For complete responders, baseline diversity was comparable to that of newly diagnosed patients.

This chain joins TRBV19 and TRBJ2-7; D gene unclear. The material sequenced was CD8+ T cells from blood, taken before the fourth cycle of nivolumab. This sequence originates from a human donor with classical Hodgkin lymphoma. The donor label of this sample is uncertain. The CDR3 loop reads CASSIATTDEQYF. The CDR3 nucleotides are TGTGCCAGTAGTATAGCTACGACCGACGAGCAGTACTTC.